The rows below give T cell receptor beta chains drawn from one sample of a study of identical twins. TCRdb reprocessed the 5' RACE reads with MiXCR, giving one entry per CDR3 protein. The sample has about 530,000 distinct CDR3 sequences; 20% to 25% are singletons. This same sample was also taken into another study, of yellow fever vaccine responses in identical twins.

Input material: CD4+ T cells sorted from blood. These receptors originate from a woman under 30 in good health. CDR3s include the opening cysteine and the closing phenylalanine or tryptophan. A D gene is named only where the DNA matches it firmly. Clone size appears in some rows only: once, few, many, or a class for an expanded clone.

CDR3 protein: CAIAGRNEQFF
CDR3 DNA: TGTGCCATCGCGGGTCGTAATGAGCAGTTCTTC
clone size: NA
D gene: NA
V gene: TRBV10-3
J gene: TRBJ2-1

CDR3 protein: CASSLEGAGSPLHF
CDR3 DNA: TGTGCCAGCAGCTTAGAAGGCGCGGGGTCACCCCTCCACTTT
clone size: NA
D gene: NA
V gene: TRBV7-9
J gene: TRBJ1-6

CDR3 protein: CASSRQVSGNTIYF
CDR3 DNA: TGTGCCAGCAGCAGACAGGTATCGGGAAACACCATATATTTT
clone size: NA
D gene: NA
V gene: TRBV12-3/TRBV12-4
J gene: TRBJ1-3

CDR3 protein: CASSQAAPALAGSDTQYF
CDR3 DNA: TGTGCCAGCAGCCAAGCGGCCCCCGCCCTAGCGGGGTCAGATACGCAGTATTTT
clone size: few
D gene: TRBD2
V gene: TRBV14
J gene: TRBJ2-3

CDR3 protein: CASRLRRGAGTDTQYF
CDR3 DNA: TGTGCCAGCAGACTACGTAGGGGGGCGGGCACAGATACGCAGTATTTT
clone size: few
D gene: NA
V gene: TRBV6-1
J gene: TRBJ2-3

CDR3 protein: CASSQGGYEKLFF
CDR3 DNA: TGTGCCAGCAGCCAAGGGGGTTATGAAAAACTGTTTTTT
clone size: few
D gene: NA
V gene: TRBV14
J gene: TRBJ1-4

CDR3 protein: CASSAPGKSYEQYF
CDR3 DNA: TGTGCCAGCAGCGCTCCGGGAAAGTCCTACGAGCAGTACTTC
clone size: NA
D gene: NA
V gene: TRBV9
J gene: TRBJ2-7

CDR3 protein: CASTDRGAYNEQFF
CDR3 DNA: TGTGCCAGCACCGACAGGGGTGCCTACAATGAGCAGTTCTTC
clone size: NA
D gene: TRBD1
V gene: TRBV27
J gene: TRBJ2-1

CDR3 protein: CASSPTQGSEQFF
CDR3 DNA: TGTGCCAGCAGTCCTACCCAGGGAAGTGAGCAGTTCTTC
clone size: few
D gene: NA
V gene: TRBV12-3/TRBV12-4
J gene: TRBJ2-1

CDR3 protein: CASSLKYEQYF
CDR3 DNA: TGTGCCAGCAGCTTAAAATACGAGCAGTACTTC
clone size: many
D gene: NA
V gene: TRBV7-2
J gene: TRBJ2-7

CDR3 protein: CASSPPAGGTNYGYTF
CDR3 DNA: TGTGCCAGCTCACCTCCGGCGGGCGGAACTAACTATGGCTACACCTTC
clone size: few
D gene: NA
V gene: TRBV18
J gene: TRBJ1-2

CDR3 protein: CASSLAGTGGTDTQYF
CDR3 DNA: TGCGCCAGCAGCTTGGCCGGGACAGGGGGGACAGATACGCAGTATTTT
clone size: NA
D gene: TRBD1
V gene: TRBV5-1
J gene: TRBJ2-3

CDR3 protein: CASSQDVTQYF
CDR3 DNA: TGTGCCAGCAGCCAAGATGTGACGCAGTATTTT
clone size: few
D gene: NA
V gene: TRBV3-1
J gene: TRBJ2-3

CDR3 protein: CASSPGQGFQETQYF
CDR3 DNA: TGCGCCAGCAGCCCGGGACAGGGGTTCCAAGAGACCCAGTACTTC
clone size: NA
D gene: TRBD1
V gene: TRBV5-1
J gene: TRBJ2-5

CDR3 protein: CASSREGVRVADQYF
CDR3 DNA: TGTGCCAGCAGCAGGGAGGGGGTAAGAGTGGCGGACCAGTACTTC
clone size: NA
D gene: NA
V gene: TRBV5-5
J gene: TRBJ2-5

CDR3 protein: CASSSGQEGNTIYF
CDR3 DNA: TGCGCCAGCAGCTCCGGACAGGAGGGAAACACCATATATTTT
clone size: many
D gene: TRBD1
V gene: TRBV5-1
J gene: TRBJ1-3

CDR3 protein: CASRRGLGGEAFF
CDR3 DNA: TGCGCCAGCAGACGAGGGTTGGGTGGTGAAGCTTTCTTT
clone size: NA
D gene: NA
V gene: TRBV5-1
J gene: TRBJ1-1

CDR3 protein: CASSQGQTSGNTIYF
CDR3 DNA: TGTGCCAGCAGCCAAGGGCAGACTTCTGGAAACACCATATATTTT
clone size: NA
D gene: NA
V gene: TRBV4-2
J gene: TRBJ1-3

CDR3 protein: CSVGRSHGEQFF
CDR3 DNA: TGCAGCGTGGGGAGAAGCCACGGTGAGCAGTTCTTC
clone size: few
D gene: NA
V gene: TRBV29-1
J gene: TRBJ2-1

CDR3 protein: CASSPYSLGDEQYF
CDR3 DNA: TGTGCCAGTAGCCCGTACAGCCTCGGGGACGAGCAGTACTTC
clone size: NA
D gene: NA
V gene: TRBV19
J gene: TRBJ2-7

CDR3 protein: CASSQVGTSLETQYF
CDR3 DNA: TGCGCCAGCAGCCAAGTGGGGACTAGCTTGGAGACCCAGTACTTC
clone size: few
D gene: TRBD2
V gene: TRBV4-1
J gene: TRBJ2-5

CDR3 protein: CASRRGRTGSTEAFF
CDR3 DNA: TGCGCCAGCAGACGTGGGCGGACAGGATCCACTGAAGCTTTCTTT
clone size: NA
D gene: TRBD1
V gene: TRBV4-1
J gene: TRBJ1-1

CDR3 protein: CASSVRLGGQDPTGELFF
CDR3 DNA: TGTGCCAGCAGCGTACGATTAGGCGGACAGGACCCCACCGGGGAGCTGTTTTTT
clone size: NA
D gene: TRBD1
V gene: TRBV11-2
J gene: TRBJ2-2

CDR3 protein: CAVGRSSYNEQFF
CDR3 DNA: TGTGCCGTCGGGCGAAGCTCCTACAATGAGCAGTTCTTC
clone size: NA
D gene: NA
V gene: TRBV2
J gene: TRBJ2-1

CDR3 protein: CASTGVNSLNTDTQYF
CDR3 DNA: TGTGCCAGCACCGGAGTGAATAGCCTGAACACAGATACGCAGTATTTT
clone size: once
D gene: NA
V gene: TRBV6-2/TRBV6-3
J gene: TRBJ2-3

CDR3 protein: CASSQKGLAGLDTQYF
CDR3 DNA: TGCGCCAGCAGCCAAAAAGGACTAGCGGGCCTAGATACGCAGTATTTT
clone size: NA
D gene: TRBD2
V gene: TRBV4-1
J gene: TRBJ2-3